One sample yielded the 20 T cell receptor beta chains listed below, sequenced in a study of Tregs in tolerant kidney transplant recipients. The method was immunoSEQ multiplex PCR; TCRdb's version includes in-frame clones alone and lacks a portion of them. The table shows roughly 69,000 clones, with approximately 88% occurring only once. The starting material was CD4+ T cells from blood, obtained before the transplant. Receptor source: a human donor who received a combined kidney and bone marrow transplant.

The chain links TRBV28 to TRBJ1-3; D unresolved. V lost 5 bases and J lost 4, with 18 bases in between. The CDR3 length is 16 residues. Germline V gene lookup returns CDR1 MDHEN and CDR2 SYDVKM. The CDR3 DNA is TGTGCCAGCAGTACCCGGGGTCTGGCGGCGGGAAACACCATATATTTT. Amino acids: CASSTRGLAAGNTIYF.

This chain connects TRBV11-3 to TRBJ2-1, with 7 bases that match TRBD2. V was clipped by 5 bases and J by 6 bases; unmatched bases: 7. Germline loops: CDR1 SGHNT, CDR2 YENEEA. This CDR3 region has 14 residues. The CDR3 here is CASSSREDGNEQFF. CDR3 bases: TGTGCCAGCAGCAGTCGGGAGGATGGCAATGAGCAGTTCTTC.

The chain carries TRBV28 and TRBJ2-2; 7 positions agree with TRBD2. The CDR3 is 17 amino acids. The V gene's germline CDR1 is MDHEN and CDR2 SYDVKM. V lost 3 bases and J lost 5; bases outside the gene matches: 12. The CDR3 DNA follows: TGTGCCAGCAGTTTCCACCGGGGGGTGGGTTCGACCGGGGAGCTGTTTTTT. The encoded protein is CASSFHRGVGSTGELFF.

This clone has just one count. CDR3 nucleotide sequence: TGTGCCAGCAGGGACGACAGGGCGCGTGGCTACACCTTC. This translates into CASRDDRARGYTF. The rearrangement joins TRBV2 to TRBJ1-2; 7 nucleotides match TRBD1. CDR3 length: 13 residues. Germline CDR1 and CDR2: SNHLY and FYNNEI. With 6 bases clipped from V and 7 bases from J, the junction kept 8 bases outside the gene matches. Complete variable domain (other parts from reference TRBV2 and TRBJ1-2): EPEVTQTPSHQVTQMGQEVILRCVPISNHLYFYWYRQILGQKVEFLVSFYNNEISEKSEIFDDQFSVERPDGSNFTLKIRSTKLEDSAMYFCASRDDRARGYTFGSGTRLTVV.

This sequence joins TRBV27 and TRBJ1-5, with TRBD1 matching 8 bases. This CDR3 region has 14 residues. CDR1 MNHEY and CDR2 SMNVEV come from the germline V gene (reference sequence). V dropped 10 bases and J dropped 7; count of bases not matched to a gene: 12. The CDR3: CATRGQGSGQPQHF. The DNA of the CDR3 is TGTGCCACACGAGGACAGGGATCCGGGCAGCCCCAGCATTTT.

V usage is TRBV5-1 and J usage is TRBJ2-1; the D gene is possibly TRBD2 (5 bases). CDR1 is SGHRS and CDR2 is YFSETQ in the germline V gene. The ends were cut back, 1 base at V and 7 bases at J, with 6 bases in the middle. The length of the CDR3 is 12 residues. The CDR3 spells CASSLSGNEQFF. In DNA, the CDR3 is TGCGCCAGCAGCTTGTCGGGGAATGAGCAGTTCTTC.

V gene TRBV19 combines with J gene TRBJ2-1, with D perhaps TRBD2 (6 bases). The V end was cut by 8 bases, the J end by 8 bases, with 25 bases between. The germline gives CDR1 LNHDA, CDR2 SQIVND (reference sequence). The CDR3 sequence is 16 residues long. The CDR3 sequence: CASPWKAGTVSHEQFF. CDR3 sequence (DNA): TGTGCCAGTCCCTGGAAAGCCGGGACTGTGTCCCATGAGCAGTTCTTC.

The CDR3 nucleotides read TGTGCCAGCAGCCCACGATCTGAGGGTGAAAAACTGTTTTTT. Translated, it gives CASSPRSEGEKLFF. The chain is built from TRBV5-4 and TRBJ1-4; D uncertain. This CDR3 has 14 residues. In germline, CDR1 is SGHNT, CDR2 YYREEE (reference sequence). With 4 bases removed from V and 7 bases from J, the gap between germline ends came to 14 bases.

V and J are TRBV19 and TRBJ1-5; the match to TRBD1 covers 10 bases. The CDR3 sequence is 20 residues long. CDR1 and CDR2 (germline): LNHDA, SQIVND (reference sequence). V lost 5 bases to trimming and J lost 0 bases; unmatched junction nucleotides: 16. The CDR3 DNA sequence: TGTGCCAGTAGTTCCTCTCGGGGGGGGACAGGGGCTTTTAGCAATCAGCCCCAGCATTTT. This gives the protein CASSSSRGGTGAFSNQPQHF.

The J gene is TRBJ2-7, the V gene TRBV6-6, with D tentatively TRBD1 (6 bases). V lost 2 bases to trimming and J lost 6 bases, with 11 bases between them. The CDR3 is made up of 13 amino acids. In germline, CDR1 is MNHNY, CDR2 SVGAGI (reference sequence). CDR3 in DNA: TGTGCCAGCAGTTACGGACAGCTGGTCGAGCAGTACTTC. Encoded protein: CASSYGQLVEQYF.

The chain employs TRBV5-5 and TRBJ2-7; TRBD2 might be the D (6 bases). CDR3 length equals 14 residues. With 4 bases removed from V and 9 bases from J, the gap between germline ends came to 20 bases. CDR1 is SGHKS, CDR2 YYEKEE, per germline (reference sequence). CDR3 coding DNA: TGTGCCAGCAGCCCCGAGGCAGGGAGGATTCGGCAGTACTTC. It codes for CASSPEAGRIRQYF. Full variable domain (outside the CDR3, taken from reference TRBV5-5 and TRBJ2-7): DAGVTQSPTHLIKTRGQQVTLRCSPISGHKSVSWYQQVLGQGPQFIFQYYEKEERGRGNFPDRFSARQFPNYSSELNVNALLLGDSALYLCASSPEAGRIRQYFGPGTRLTVT.

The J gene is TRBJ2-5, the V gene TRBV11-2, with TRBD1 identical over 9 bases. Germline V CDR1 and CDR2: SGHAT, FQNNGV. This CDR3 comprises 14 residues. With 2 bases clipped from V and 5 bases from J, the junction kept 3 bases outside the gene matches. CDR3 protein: CASSLLGQGETQYF. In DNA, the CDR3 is TGTGCCAGCAGCTTACTGGGACAGGGTGAGACCCAGTACTTC.

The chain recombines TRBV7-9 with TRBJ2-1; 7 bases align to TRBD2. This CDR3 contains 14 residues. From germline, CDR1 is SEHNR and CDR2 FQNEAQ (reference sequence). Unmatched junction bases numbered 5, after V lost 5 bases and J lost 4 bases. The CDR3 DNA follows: TGTGCCAGCAGCAAAACTAGCGAGTACAATGAGCAGTTCTTC. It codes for CASSKTSEYNEQFF.

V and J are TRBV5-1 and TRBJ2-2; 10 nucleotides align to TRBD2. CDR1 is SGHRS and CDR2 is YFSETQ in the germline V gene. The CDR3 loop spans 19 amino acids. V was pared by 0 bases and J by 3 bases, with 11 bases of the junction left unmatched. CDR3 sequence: CASSLVSSGRAGYTGELFF. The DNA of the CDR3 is TGCGCCAGCAGCTTGGTCTCCAGCGGGAGGGCCGGTTACACCGGGGAGCTGTTTTTT.

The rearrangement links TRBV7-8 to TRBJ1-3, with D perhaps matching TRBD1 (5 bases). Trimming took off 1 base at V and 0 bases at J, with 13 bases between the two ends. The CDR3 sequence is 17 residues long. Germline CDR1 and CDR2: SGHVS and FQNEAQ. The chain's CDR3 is CASSLEGITSSGNTIYF. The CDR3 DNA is TGTGCCAGCAGCTTAGAGGGGATTACTTCCTCTGGAAACACCATATATTTT.

CDR3 amino acids: CATTPLAGGPNEQFF. CDR3 nucleotide sequence: TGTGCCACTACCCCACTAGCGGGAGGGCCCAATGAGCAGTTCTTC. The chain employs TRBV19 and TRBJ2-1; 13 nucleotides line up with TRBD2. This CDR3 comprises 15 residues. Germline V gives CDR1 LNHDA, CDR2 SQIVND (reference sequence). V lost 10 bases, J lost 6 bases, and 9 bases stayed unmatched. The whole variable domain, remainder taken from reference TRBV19 and TRBJ2-1, is DGGITQSPKYLFRKEGQNVTLSCEQNLNHDAMYWYRQDPGQGLRLIYYSQIVNDFQKGDIAEGYSVSREKKESFPLTVTSAQKNPTAFYLCATTPLAGGPNEQFFGPGTRLTVL.

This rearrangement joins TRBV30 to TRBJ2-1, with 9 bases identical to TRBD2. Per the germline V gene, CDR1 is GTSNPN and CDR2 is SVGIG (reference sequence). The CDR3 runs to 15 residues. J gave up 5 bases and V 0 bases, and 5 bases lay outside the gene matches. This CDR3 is CAWSVTLAGNNEQFF. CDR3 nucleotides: TGTGCCTGGAGTGTAACTCTAGCGGGAAACAATGAGCAGTTCTTC.

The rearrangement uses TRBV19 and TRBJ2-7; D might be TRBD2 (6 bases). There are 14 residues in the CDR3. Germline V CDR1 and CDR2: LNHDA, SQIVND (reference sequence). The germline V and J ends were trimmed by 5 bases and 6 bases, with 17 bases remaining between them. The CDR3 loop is CASSPPGTLVEQYF. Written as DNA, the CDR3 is TGTGCCAGTAGTCCGCCCGGGACTCTCGTCGAGCAGTACTTC.

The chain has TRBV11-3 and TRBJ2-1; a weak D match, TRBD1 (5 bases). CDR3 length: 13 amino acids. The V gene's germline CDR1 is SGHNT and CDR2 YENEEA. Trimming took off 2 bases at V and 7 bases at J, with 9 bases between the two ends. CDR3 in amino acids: CASSLRGGNEQFF. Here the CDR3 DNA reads TGTGCCAGCAGCTTAAGGGGTGGGAATGAGCAGTTCTTC.

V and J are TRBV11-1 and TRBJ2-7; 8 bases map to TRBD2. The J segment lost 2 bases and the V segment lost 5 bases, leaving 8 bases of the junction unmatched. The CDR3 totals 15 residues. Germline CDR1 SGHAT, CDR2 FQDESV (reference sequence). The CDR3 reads CASSLGLAQTYEQYF. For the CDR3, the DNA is TGTGCCAGCAGCCTAGGACTAGCTCAAACCTACGAGCAGTACTTC.